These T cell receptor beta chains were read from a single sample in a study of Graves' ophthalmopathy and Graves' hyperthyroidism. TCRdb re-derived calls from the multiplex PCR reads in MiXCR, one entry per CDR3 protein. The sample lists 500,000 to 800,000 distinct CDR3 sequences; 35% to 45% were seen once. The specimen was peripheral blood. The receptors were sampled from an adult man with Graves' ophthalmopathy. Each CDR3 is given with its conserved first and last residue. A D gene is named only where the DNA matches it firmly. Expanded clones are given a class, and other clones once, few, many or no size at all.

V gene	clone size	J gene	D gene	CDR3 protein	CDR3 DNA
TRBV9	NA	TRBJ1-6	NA	CASSEESSHNSPLHF	TGTGCCAGCAGCGAGGAGAGCTCCCATAATTCACCCCTCCACTTT
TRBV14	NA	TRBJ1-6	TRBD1	CASSQGVGTASSPLHF	TGTGCCAGCAGCCAAGGCGTCGGGACAGCTAGCTCACCCCTCCACTTT
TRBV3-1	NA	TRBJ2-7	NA	CASSQDWGSSGEQYF	TGTGCCAGCAGCCAAGATTGGGGGAGTTCGGGCGAGCAGTACTTC
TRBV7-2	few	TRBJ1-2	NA	CASSAGVLQGLDKGYTF	TGTGCCAGCAGCGCCGGGGTCCTACAGGGATTAGATAAAGGCTACACCTTC
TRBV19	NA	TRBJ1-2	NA	CASSTGRQSNYGYTF	TGTGCCAGTAGTACCGGCAGACAATCTAACTATGGCTACACCTTC
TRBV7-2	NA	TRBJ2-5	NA	CASSPQPGGVSQYF	TGTGCCAGCAGCCCCCAGCCCGGGGGCGTGTCCCAGTACTTC
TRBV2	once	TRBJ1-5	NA	CASSEFGGVLPHF	TGTGCCAGCAGTGAATTCGGGGGCGTCCTGCCGCATTTT
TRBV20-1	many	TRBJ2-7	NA	CSAQRPGSSAYEQYF	TGCAGTGCGCAGCGTCCGGGATCATCCGCCTACGAGCAGTACTTC
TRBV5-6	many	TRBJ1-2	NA	CASSFGQPTHGYTF	TGTGCCAGCAGCTTTGGACAGCCGACTCATGGCTACACCTTC
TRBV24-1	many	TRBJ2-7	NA	CATSDDRDGDSYEQYF	TGTGCCACCAGTGATGACCGGGACGGGGACTCCTACGAGCAGTACTTC
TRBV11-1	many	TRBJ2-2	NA	CASSFLEGPTGELFF	TGTGCCAGCAGCTTTTTAGAGGGCCCCACCGGGGAGCTGTTTTTT
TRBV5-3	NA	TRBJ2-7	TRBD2	CARLAGRYEQYF	TGTGCCAGACTAGCGGGGCGCTACGAGCAGTACTTC
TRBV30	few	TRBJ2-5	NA	CACLAQGKETQYF	TGTGCCTGCCTCGCCCAGGGAAAAGAGACCCAGTACTTC
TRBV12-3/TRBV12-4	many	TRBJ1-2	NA	CASSLDTLDGYTF	TGTGCCAGCAGTTTGGACACCTTGGATGGCTACACCTTC
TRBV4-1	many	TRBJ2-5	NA	CASSQPTPMRRETQYF	TGCGCCAGCAGCCAACCGACACCGATGCGGCGTGAGACCCAGTACTTC
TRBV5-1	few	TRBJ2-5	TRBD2	CASSPTSGGNQETQYF	TGCGCCAGCAGCCCTACTAGCGGGGGTAACCAAGAGACCCAGTACTTC
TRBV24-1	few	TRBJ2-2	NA	CASRNTGSTGELFF	TGTGCCAGCAGAAACACAGGGAGCACCGGGGAGCTGTTTTTT
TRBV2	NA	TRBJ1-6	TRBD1	CAGDRVDSPLHF	TGTGCCGGGGACAGGGTAGATTCACCCCTCCACTTT
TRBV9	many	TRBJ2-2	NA	CASSVGAGTGELFF	TGTGCCAGCAGTGTGGGTGCGGGCACCGGGGAGCTGTTTTTT
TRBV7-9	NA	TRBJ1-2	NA	CASARREPIYGYTF	TGTGCCAGCGCCCGGCGGGAGCCAATCTATGGCTACACCTTC
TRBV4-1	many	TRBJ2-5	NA	CASSQDARETQYF	TGCGCCAGCAGCCAGGACGCCAGGGAGACCCAGTACTTC
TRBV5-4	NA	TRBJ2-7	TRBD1	CASSVGQGVYYEQYF	TGTGCCAGCAGCGTGGGACAGGGGGTCTACTACGAGCAGTACTTC
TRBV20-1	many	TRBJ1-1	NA	CSARDWARNAEAFF	TGCAGTGCTAGAGATTGGGCGAGAAACGCTGAAGCTTTCTTT
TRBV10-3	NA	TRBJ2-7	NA	CASSGTLTSYEQYF	TGTGCCAGCAGTGGGACGTTGACCTCCTACGAGCAGTACTTC
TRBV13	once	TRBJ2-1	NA	CASSFSGPDREQFF	TGTGCCAGCAGCTTTAGTGGTCCCGACCGGGAGCAGTTCTTC
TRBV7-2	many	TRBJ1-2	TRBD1	CASTSGQGRGDGYTF	TGTGCCAGCACCTCCGGACAGGGGAGGGGTGATGGCTACACCTTC
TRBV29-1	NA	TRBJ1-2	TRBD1	CSVEEQGVENYGYTF	TGCAGCGTTGAAGAACAGGGGGTAGAGAACTATGGCTACACCTTC
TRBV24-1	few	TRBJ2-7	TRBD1	CASSLVAGGASYEQYF	TGTGCCAGCAGTTTAGTAGCAGGGGGCGCCTCCTACGAGCAGTACTTC
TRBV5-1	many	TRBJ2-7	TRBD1	CASSRTGTGADEQYF	TGCGCCAGCAGCCGGACCGGGACAGGAGCTGATGAGCAGTACTTC
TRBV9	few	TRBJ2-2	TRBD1	CASSVARQGARTGELFF	TGTGCCAGCAGCGTAGCCCGACAGGGGGCGCGGACCGGGGAGCTGTTTTTT
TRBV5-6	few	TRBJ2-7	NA	CASNRWFGVSYEQYF	TGTGCCAGCAACCGGTGGTTCGGGGTATCGTACGAGCAGTACTTC
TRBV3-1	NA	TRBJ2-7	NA	CASSQDRSDPYEQYF	TGTGCCAGCAGCCAAGATCGGTCCGACCCTTACGAGCAGTACTTC
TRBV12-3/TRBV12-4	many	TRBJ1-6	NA	CASSEGGARGSPLHF	TGTGCCAGCAGTGAAGGCGGAGCTCGTGGGTCACCCCTCCACTTT
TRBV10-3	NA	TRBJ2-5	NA	CASRPGQTAAQYF	TGTGCCAGCAGACCCGGACAGACGGCTGCCCAGTACTTC
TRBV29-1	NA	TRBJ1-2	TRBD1	CSSEAQGDYYGYTF	TGCAGCAGTGAAGCTCAGGGGGACTACTATGGCTACACCTTC
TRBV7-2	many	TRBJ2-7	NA	CASSLGGNPYEQYF	TGTGCCAGCAGCTTAGGGGGAAACCCCTACGAGCAGTACTTC
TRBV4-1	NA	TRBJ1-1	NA	CASSQPTGKNTEAFF	TGCGCCAGCAGCCAACCGACAGGAAAGAACACTGAAGCTTTCTTT
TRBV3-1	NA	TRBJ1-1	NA	CASSQVPGASDEAFF	TGTGCCAGCAGCCAAGTTCCAGGGGCATCGGATGAAGCTTTCTTT
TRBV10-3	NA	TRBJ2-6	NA	CAILDPRSSSTAGANVLTF	TGTGCCATCCTAGACCCCCGGAGCTCCTCGACGGCCGGGGCCAACGTCCTGACTTTC
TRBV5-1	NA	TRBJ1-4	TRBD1	CASSLVPGTGDEKLFF	TGCGCCAGCAGCTTGGTCCCCGGGACAGGGGATGAAAAACTGTTTTTT
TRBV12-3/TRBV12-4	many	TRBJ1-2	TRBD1	CASSLRQGGYGYTF	TGTGCCAGCAGTTTACGACAGGGTGGCTATGGCTACACCTTC
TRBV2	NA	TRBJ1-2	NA	CASSPRREGMGGDGYTF	TGTGCCAGCTCACCACGCCGAGAAGGGATGGGCGGGGATGGCTACACCTTC
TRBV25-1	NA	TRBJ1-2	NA	CASSQAAGSGNYGYTF	TGTGCCAGCAGCCAAGCCGCGGGGTCGGGAAACTATGGCTACACCTTC
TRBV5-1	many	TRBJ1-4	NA	CASGQATNEKLFF	TGCGCCAGCGGACAAGCAACTAATGAAAAACTGTTTTTT
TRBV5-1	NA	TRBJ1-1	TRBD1	CASSVGQKYTEAFF	TGCGCCAGCAGCGTGGGACAGAAATACACTGAAGCTTTCTTT